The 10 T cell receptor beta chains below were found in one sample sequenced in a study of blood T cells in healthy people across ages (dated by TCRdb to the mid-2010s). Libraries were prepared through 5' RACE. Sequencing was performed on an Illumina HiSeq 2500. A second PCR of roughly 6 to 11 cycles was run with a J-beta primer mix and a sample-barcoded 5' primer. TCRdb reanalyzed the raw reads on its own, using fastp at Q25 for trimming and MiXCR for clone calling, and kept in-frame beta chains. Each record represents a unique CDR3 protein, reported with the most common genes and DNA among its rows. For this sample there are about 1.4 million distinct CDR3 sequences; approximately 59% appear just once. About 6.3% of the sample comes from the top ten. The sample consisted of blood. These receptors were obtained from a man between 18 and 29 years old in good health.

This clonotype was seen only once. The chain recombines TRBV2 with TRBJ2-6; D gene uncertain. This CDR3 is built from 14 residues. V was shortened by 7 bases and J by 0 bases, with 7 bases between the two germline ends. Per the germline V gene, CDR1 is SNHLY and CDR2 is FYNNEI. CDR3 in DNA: TGTGCCAGCATGAAGCCCTCTGGGGCCAACGTCCTGACTTTC. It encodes CASMKPSGANVLTF.

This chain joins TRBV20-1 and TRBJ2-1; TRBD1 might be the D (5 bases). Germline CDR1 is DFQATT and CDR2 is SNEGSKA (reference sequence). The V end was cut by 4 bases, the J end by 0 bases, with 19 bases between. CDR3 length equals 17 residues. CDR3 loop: CSATDSWESSSYNEQFF. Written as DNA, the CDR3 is TGCAGTGCTACCGACAGCTGGGAAAGTAGCTCCTACAATGAGCAGTTCTTC.

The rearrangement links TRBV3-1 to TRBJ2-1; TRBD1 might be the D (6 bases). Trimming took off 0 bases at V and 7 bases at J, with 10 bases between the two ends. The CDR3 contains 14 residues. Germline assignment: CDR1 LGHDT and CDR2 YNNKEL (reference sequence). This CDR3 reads CASSQEMRGNEQFF. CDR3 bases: TGTGCCAGCAGCCAAGAAATGAGGGGGAATGAGCAGTTCTTC.

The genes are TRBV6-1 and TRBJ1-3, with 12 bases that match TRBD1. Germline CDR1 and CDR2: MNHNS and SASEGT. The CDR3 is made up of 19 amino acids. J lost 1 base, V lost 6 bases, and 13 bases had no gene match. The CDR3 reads CASSHTGTGGWWSGNTIYF. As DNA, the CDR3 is TGTGCCAGCAGCCACACCGGGACAGGGGGCTGGTGGTCTGGAAACACCATATATTTT.

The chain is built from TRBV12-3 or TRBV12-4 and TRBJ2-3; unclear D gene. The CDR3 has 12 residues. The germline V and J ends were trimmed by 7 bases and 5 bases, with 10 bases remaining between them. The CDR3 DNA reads TGTGCCAGCACCGTTGCTCTAGATACGCAGTATTTT. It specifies CASTVALDTQYF.

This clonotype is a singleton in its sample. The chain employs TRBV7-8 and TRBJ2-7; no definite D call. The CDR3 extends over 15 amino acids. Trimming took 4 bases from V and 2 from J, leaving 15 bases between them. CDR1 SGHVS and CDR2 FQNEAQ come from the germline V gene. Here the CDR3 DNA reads TGTGCCAGCAGCTACCTCGCGGATACTCCCTACGAGCAGTACTTC. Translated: CASSYLADTPYEQYF.

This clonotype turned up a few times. The CDR3 loop is CASSIRENSYEQYF. CDR3 bases: TGTGCCAGCAGCATCAGGGAAAACTCCTACGAGCAGTACTTC. The chain links TRBV7-9 to TRBJ2-7; maybe TRBD1 (5 bases). Deletions cut 5 bases from V and 0 bases from J, with 11 bases between. CDR3 length: 14 amino acids. CDR1 is SEHNR and CDR2 is FQNEAQ in the germline V gene (reference sequence).

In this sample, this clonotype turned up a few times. Written as DNA, the CDR3 is TGTGCCAGCAGCCAAGGGCAGAACACGTACAATGAGCAGTTCTTC. Its translation is CASSQGQNTYNEQFF. This chain connects TRBV3-1 to TRBJ2-1; D gene uncertain. Germline CDR1 reads LGHDT; CDR2 reads YNNKEL (reference sequence). V lost 1 base to trimming and J lost 4 bases, with 11 bases between them. The CDR3 contains 15 residues.

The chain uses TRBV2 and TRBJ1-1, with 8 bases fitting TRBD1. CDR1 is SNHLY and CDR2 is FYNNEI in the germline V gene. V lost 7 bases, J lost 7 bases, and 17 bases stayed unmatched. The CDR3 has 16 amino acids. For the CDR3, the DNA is TGTGCCAGCATACCCCCGGACAGGGATAGAACAAGTGAAGCTTTCTTT. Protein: CASIPPDRDRTSEAFF.

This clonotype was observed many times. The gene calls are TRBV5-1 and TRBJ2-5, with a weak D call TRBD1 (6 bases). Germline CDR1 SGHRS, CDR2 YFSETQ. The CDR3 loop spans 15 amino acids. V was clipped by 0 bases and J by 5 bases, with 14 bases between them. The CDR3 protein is CASSLAGGRGETQYF. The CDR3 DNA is TGCGCCAGCAGCTTGGCCGGCGGCAGGGGTGAGACCCAGTACTTC.